These T cell receptor beta chains were read from a single sample in a study of blood T cell repertoires in COVID-19. The repertoire was sequenced with immunoSEQ multiplex PCR; TCRdb's copy has only in-frame clones and lacks some. The table lists under 250,000 clones, about 86% of them singletons. Sequenced input: PBMCs or T cells enriched from blood (not recorded which). These TCRs come from a woman aged 50 to 60 with acute COVID-19. The CDR3 runs from the conserved cysteine through the conserved F or W. The D gene is left open where the match is weak.

v_call: TRBV5-1
d_call: TRBD1
cdr3_aa: CASSLAGRGTGELFF

v_call: TRBV6-6
d_call: .
cdr3_aa: CASSYSTSGYTF

v_call: TRBV28
d_call: TRBD1
cdr3_aa: CASRDPQGLRGEQFF

v_call: TRBV18
d_call: TRBD2
cdr3_aa: CASSPSGAGGLNEQYF

v_call: TRBV2
d_call: .
cdr3_aa: CASRNFAETQYF

v_call: TRBV5-1
d_call: TRBD2
cdr3_aa: CASRAGGLDNEQFF

v_call: TRBV2
d_call: TRBD2
cdr3_aa: CASSDSSGGETQYF

v_call: TRBV12-3/TRBV12-4
d_call: .
cdr3_aa: CASSLGVSPPDF

v_call: TRBV7-2
d_call: TRBD2
cdr3_aa: CASSLAEANTGELFF

v_call: TRBV10-1
d_call: .
cdr3_aa: CASSESKALFSGNTIYF

v_call: TRBV6-5
d_call: TRBD1
cdr3_aa: CASSYQGASTEAFF

v_call: TRBV7-6
d_call: TRBD1
cdr3_aa: CASSSGQGAGYTF

v_call: TRBV4-1
d_call: TRBD1
cdr3_aa: CASSRGTGNQPQHF

v_call: TRBV6-1
d_call: .
cdr3_aa: CASSDGTFGGVQYF

v_call: TRBV30
d_call: .
cdr3_aa: CAWRFGRQTQYF

v_call: TRBV28
d_call: .
cdr3_aa: CASSFLVQGRETQYF

v_call: TRBV28
d_call: .
cdr3_aa: CASSQINPITDTQYF

v_call: TRBV5-1
d_call: .
cdr3_aa: CASSLQLENTEAFF

v_call: TRBV6-5
d_call: .
cdr3_aa: CASSLQGIGTDTQYF

v_call: TRBV2
d_call: .
cdr3_aa: CASSEPLSSYNEQFF

v_call: TRBV5-6
d_call: .
cdr3_aa: CASSLAGQGYWGEKLFF

v_call: TRBV6-5
d_call: .
cdr3_aa: CASSYSNNANTEAFF

v_call: TRBV5-1
d_call: .
cdr3_aa: CASSLGAGYLNSEQYF

v_call: TRBV5-1
d_call: .
cdr3_aa: CASSPGGFVTEAFF

v_call: TRBV27
d_call: .
cdr3_aa: CASSLTTGNYEQYF

v_call: TRBV7-8
d_call: TRBD1
cdr3_aa: CASSLQDRGTEAFF

v_call: TRBV19
d_call: .
cdr3_aa: CASSIREGQPVTEAFF

v_call: TRBV19
d_call: .
cdr3_aa: CASSRTPGDNGYTF

v_call: TRBV5-5
d_call: .
cdr3_aa: CASSPSGLYEQYF

v_call: TRBV27
d_call: TRBD1
cdr3_aa: CASSLDRVGSPLHF

v_call: TRBV18
d_call: TRBD2
cdr3_aa: CASSPLGLQETQYF

v_call: TRBV7-2
d_call: .
cdr3_aa: CASSPIGRANTQYF